This T cell receptor (beta chain) was documented in a study of blood T cells in healthy people across ages. A J-beta primer mix and a sample-barcoded 5' primer were used in a second PCR of roughly 7 to 12 cycles. TCRdb analysed the 5' RACE reads with MiXCR anew, one entry per CDR3 protein. This table holds 710,000 or so distinct CDR3 sequences, less than 40% found once. The TCR sequence derives from an elderly woman in good health. The sample comprised blood.

This CDR3 is CASSPRLGGGMNEQFF. CDR3 nucleotide sequence: TGTGCCAGCAGCCCCCGTCTGGGGGGCGGAATGAATGAGCAGTTCTTC. V gene TRBV7-9 combines with J gene TRBJ2-1, with D perhaps matching TRBD1 or TRBD2 (6 bases each). Germline loops: CDR1 SEHNR, CDR2 FQNEAQ (reference sequence). The CDR3 is 16 amino acids. Trimming stripped 5 bases from V and 7 bases from J, with 21 bases between.